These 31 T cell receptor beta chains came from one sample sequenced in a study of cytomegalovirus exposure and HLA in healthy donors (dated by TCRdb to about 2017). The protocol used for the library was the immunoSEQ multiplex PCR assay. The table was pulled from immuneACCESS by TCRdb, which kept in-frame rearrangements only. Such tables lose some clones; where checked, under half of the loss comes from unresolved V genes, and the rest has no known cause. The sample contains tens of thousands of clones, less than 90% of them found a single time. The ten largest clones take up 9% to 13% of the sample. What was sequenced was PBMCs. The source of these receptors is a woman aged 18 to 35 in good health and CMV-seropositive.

CDR3 bases: TGCGCCAGCAGCCAAGACGGGGGGCGTCCCGGGGAGCTGTTTTTT. This translates into CASSQDGGRPGELFF. This chain links TRBV4-1 with TRBJ2-2, with D tentatively TRBD2 (7 bases). Germline V gives CDR1 MGHRA, CDR2 YSYEKL. V lost 0 bases and J lost 6, with 11 bases in between. The CDR3 sequence is 15 residues long.

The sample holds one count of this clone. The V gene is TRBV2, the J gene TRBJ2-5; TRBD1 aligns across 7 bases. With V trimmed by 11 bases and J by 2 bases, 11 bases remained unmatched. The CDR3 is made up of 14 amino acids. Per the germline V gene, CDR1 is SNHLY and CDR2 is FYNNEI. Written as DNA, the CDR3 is TGTGCCGAACGGGTAGGGGGCATACAAGAGACCCAGTACTTC. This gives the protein CAERVGGIQETQYF.

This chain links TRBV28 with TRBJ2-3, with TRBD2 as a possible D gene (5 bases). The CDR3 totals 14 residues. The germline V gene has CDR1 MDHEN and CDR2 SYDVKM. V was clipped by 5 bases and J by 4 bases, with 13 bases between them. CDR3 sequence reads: CASSPGGESDTQYF. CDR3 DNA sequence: TGTGCCAGCAGTCCCGGAGGTGAATCAGATACGCAGTATTTT.

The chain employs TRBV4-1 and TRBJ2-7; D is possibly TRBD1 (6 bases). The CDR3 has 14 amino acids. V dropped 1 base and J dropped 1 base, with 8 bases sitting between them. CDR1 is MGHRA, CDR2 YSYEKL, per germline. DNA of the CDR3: TGCGCCAGCAGCCAAGGACAGGAATCCTACGAGCAGTACTTC. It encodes CASSQGQESYEQYF.

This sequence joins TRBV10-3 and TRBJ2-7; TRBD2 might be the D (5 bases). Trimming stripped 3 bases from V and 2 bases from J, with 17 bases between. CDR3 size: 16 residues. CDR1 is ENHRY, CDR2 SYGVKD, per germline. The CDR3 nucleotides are TGTGCCATCAGTGATCCGACTAAGGAGGTTACCTACGAGCAGTACTTC. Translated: CAISDPTKEVTYEQYF.

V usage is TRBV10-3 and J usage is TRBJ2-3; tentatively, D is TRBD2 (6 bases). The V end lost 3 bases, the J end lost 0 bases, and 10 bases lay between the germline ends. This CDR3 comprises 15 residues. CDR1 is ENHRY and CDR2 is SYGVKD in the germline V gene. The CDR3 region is CAISDGGTSTDTQYF. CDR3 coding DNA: TGTGCCATCAGTGATGGGGGGACTAGCACAGATACGCAGTATTTT.

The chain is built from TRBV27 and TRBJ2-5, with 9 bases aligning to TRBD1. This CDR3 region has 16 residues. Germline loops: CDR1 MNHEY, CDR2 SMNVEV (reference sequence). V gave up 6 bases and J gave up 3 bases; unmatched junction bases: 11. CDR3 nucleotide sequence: TGTGCCAGCAGCAGTTCACAGGGGGCCTCCGAAGAGACCCAGTACTTC. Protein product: CASSSSQGASEETQYF.

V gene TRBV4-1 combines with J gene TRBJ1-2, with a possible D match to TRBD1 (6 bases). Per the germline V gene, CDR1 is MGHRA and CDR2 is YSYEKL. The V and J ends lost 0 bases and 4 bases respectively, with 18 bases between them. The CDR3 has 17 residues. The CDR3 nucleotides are TGCGCCAGCAGCCAAGATCTGCGGGGGGCAAGCGTCTATGGCTACACCTTC. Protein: CASSQDLRGASVYGYTF.

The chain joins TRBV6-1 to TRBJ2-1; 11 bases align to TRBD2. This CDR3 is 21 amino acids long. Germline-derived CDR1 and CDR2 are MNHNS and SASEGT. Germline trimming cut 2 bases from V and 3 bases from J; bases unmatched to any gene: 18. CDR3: CASSESPGSSGGDAYYNEQFF. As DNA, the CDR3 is TGTGCCAGCAGTGAATCCCCCGGGAGTAGCGGGGGGGATGCCTACTACAATGAGCAGTTCTTC.

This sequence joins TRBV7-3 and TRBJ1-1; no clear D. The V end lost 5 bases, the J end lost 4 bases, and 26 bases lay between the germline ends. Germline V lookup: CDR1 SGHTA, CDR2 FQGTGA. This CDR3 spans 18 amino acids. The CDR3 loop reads CASSPGFGDRVSGTEAFF. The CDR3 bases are TGTGCCAGCAGCCCGGGGTTCGGGGATAGGGTGTCCGGCACTGAAGCTTTCTTT.

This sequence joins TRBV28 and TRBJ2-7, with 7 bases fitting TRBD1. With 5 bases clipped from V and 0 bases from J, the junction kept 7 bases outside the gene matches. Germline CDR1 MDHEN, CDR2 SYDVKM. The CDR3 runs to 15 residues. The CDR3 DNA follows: TGTGCCAGCAGTCTGACCTGGACAGGCTCCTACGAGCAGTACTTC. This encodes CASSLTWTGSYEQYF.

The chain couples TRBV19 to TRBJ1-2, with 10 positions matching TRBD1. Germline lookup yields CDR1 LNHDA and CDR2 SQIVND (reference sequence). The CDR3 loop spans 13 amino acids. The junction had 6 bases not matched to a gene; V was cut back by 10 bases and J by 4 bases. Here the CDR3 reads CATPGDRGYGYTF. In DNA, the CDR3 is TGTGCCACCCCAGGGGACAGGGGCTATGGCTACACCTTC.

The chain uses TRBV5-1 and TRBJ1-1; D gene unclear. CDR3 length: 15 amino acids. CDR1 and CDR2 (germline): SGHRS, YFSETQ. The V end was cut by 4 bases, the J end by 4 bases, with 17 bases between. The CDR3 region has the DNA TGCGCCAGCAGCCCGTTGTTAGGAGGGAGCACTGAAGCTTTCTTT. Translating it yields CASSPLLGGSTEAFF.

As DNA, the CDR3 is TGCAGCGTTGACCAGGGTCTCCATCTCTCTAATGAGCAGTTCTTC. Translating gives CSVDQGLHLSNEQFF. The genes are TRBV29-1 and TRBJ2-1; perhaps TRBD1 as D (5 bases). Trimming stripped 3 bases from V and 7 bases from J, with 19 bases between. Germline V lookup: CDR1 SQVTM, CDR2 ANQGSEA. This CDR3 has 15 residues.

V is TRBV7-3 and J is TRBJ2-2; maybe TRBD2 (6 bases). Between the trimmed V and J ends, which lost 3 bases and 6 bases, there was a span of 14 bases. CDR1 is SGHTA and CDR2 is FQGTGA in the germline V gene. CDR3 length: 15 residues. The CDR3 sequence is CASSLVGGESGELFF. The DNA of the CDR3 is TGTGCCAGCAGCTTGGTAGGCGGGGAGTCCGGGGAGCTGTTTTTT.

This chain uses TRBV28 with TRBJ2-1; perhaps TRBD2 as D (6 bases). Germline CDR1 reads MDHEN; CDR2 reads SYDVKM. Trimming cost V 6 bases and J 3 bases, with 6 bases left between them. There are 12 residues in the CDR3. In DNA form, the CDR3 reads TGTGCCAGCAGGGGGGGCTACAATGAGCAGTTCTTC. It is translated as CASRGGYNEQFF.

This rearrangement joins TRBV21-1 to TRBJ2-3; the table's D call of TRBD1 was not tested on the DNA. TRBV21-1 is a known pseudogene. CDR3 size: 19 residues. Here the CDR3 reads CASSKGGPSTGNNTDTQYF. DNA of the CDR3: TGTGCCAGCAGCAAAGGAGGGCCGTCGACAGGGAATAACACAGATACGCAGTATTTT.

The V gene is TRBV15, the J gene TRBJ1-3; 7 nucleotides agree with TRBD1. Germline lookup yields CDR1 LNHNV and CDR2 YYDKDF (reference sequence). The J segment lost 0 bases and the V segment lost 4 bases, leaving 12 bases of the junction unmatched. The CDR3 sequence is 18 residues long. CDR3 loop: CATSKQGPPTCSGNTIYF. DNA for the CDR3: TGTGCCACCAGCAAACAGGGGCCCCCGACATGCTCTGGAAACACCATATATTTT.

The CDR3 loop is CASSLPGQTDTQYF. Written as DNA, the CDR3 is TGTGCCAGCAGCTTACCAGGGCAGACAGATACGCAGTATTTT. The V call is TRBV7-9, the J call TRBJ2-3, with a tentative D call TRBD1 (5 bases). This CDR3 contains 14 residues. Trimming stripped 2 bases from V and 3 bases from J, with 9 bases between. CDR1 and CDR2 (germline): SEHNR, FQNEAQ (reference sequence).

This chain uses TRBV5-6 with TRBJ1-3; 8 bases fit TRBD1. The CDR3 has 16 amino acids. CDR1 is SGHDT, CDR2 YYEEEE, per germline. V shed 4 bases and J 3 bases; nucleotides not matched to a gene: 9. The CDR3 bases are TGTGCCAGCAGCCGCCTAACAGGGGGAGGTGGAAACACCATATATTTT. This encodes CASSRLTGGGGNTIYF.

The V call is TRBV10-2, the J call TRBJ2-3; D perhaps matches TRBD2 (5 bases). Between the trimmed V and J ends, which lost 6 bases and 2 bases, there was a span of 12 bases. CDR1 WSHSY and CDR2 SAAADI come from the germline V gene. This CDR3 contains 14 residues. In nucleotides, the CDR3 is TGCGCCAGCAGAAAGGAGGTTTCCACAGATACGCAGTATTTT. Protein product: CASRKEVSTDTQYF.

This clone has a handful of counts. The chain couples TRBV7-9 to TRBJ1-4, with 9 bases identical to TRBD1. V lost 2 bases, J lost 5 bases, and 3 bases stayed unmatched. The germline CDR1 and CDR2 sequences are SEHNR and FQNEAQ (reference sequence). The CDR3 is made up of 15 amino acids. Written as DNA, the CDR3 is TGTGCCAGCAGCTTACTCGGGACAGGGAATGAAAAACTGTTTTTT. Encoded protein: CASSLLGTGNEKLFF.

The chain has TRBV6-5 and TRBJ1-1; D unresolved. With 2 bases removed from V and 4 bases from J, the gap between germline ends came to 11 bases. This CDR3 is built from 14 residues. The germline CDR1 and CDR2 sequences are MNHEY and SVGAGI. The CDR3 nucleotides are TGTGCCAGCAGTTACACCCATGGTAGCACTGAAGCTTTCTTT. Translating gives CASSYTHGSTEAFF.

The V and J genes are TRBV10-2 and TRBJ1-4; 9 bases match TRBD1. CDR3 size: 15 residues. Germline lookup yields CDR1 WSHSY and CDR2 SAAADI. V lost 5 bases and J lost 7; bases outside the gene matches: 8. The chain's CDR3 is CASSPMTGGREKLFF. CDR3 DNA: TGCGCCAGCAGTCCTATGACAGGGGGACGTGAAAAACTGTTTTTT.

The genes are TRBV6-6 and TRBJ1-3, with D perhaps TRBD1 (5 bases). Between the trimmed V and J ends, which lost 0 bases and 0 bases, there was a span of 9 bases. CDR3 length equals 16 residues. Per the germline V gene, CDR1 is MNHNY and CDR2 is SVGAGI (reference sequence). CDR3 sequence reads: CASSYSTGSSGNTIYF. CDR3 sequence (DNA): TGTGCCAGCAGTTACTCAACAGGTAGCTCTGGAAACACCATATATTTT.

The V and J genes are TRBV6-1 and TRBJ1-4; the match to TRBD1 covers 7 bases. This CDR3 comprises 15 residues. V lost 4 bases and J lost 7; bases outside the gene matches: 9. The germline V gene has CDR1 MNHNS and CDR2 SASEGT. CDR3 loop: CASSGRQGGREKLFF. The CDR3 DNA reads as TGTGCCAGCAGTGGAAGACAGGGCGGGCGTGAAAAACTGTTTTTT.

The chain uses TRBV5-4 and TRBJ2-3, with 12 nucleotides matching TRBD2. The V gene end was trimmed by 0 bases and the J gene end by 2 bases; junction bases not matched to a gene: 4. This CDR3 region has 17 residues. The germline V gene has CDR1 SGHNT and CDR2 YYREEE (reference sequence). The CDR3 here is CASSLAGLAGITDTQYF. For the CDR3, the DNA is TGTGCCAGCAGCTTGGCCGGACTAGCGGGGATCACAGATACGCAGTATTTT.

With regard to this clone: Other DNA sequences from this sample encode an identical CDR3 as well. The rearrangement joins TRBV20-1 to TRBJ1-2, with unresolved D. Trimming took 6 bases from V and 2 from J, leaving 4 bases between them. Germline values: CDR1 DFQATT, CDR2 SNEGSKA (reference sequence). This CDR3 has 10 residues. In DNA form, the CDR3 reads TGCAGTGCCCCAAACTATGGCTACACCTTC. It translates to CSAPNYGYTF.

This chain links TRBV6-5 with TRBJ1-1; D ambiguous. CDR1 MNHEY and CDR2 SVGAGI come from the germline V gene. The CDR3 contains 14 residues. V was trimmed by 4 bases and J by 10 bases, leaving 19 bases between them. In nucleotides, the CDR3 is TGTGCCAGCAGTTTATACAAGGTTCGGGAAAGAGCTTTCTTT. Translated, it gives CASSLYKVRERAFF.

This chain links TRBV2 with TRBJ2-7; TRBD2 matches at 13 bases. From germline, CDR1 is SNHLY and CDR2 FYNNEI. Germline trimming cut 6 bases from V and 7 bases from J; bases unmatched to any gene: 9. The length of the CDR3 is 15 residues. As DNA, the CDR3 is TGTGCCAGCAGCTACACTAGCGGGGGGGCCGGTGAGCAGTACTTC. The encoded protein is CASSYTSGGAGEQYF.

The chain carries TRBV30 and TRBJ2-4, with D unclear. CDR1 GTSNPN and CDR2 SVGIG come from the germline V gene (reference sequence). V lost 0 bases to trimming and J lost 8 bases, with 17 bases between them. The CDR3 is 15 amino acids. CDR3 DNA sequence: TGTGCCTGGAGTGTATTTGGGCAGTCTTCGGACATTCAGTACTTC. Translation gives CAWSVFGQSSDIQYF.